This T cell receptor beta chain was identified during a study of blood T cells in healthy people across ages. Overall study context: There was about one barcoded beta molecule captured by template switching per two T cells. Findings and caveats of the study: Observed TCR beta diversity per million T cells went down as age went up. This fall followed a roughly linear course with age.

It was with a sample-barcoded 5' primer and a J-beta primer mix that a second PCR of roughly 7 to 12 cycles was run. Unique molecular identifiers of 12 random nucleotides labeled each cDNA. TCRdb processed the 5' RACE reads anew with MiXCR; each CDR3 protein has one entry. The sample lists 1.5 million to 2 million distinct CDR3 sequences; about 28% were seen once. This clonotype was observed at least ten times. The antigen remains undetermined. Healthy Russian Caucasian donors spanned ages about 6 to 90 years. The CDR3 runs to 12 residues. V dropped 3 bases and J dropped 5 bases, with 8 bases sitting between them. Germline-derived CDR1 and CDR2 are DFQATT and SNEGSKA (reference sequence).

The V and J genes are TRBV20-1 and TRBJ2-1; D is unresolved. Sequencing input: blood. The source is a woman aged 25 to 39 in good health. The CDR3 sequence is CSARTTNNEQFF. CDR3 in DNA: TGCAGTGCTAGGACGACAAACAATGAGCAGTTCTTC.